A single T cell receptor (beta chain) is shown here with its context. Its cognate antigen is unknown. The CDR3 consists of 15 residues. V lost 0 bases, J lost 10 bases, and 8 bases stayed unmatched. Germline CDR1 and CDR2: SEHNR and FQNEAQ (reference sequence). The protocol was immunoSEQ multiplex PCR, while the TCRdb copy is restricted to in-frame clones and leaves out a portion. The sample yields about 1.1 million clones, 75% to 80% seen once. Into CD45RA+ naive and CD45RA-negative memory subsets, the CD4+ cells were split. The sample belongs to a study of shared clonotypes between healthy human individuals. The wider study: Each donor had three CD4 naive, three CD4 memory, two CD8 naive and one CD8 memory plate. General study points: Larger richness was generally estimated for naive than memory subsets.

The sequenced sample was memory CD4+ T cells from PBMCs. Documented subset: CD45RA-negative fraction. The receptor comes from a man between 18 and 29 years old in good health. Some clones in this sample may be carry-over from other donors' samples. This chain uses TRBV7-9 with TRBJ1-4; 7 bases fit TRBD1. CDR3 DNA sequence: TGTGCCAGCAGCTTAGCACAGGGGAAGATCGGAAAACTGTTTTTT. This gives the protein CASSLAQGKIGKLFF.